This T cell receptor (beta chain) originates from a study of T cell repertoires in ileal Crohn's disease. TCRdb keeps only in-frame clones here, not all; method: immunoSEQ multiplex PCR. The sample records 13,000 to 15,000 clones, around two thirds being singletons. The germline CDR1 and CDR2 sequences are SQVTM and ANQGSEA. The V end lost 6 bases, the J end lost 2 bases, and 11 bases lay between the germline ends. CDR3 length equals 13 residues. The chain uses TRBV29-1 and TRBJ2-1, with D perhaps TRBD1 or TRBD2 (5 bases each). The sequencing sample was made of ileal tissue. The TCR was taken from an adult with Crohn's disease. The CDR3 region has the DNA TGCAGCGTCGGGGCGACTCCCTACAATGAGCAGTTCTTC. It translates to CSVGATPYNEQFF.